This T cell receptor beta chain was identified during a study of cytomegalovirus exposure and HLA in healthy donors. Overall study findings and caveats: Presence/absence results assume similar sequencing depth per donor, which may not hold.

As to this clone: The antigen remains unidentified.

Germline V gene lookup returns CDR1 MNHNS and CDR2 SASEGT. V gave up 4 bases and J gave up 8 bases, with 14 bases separating them. The CDR3 has 13 amino acids. In the PCR, 60 Vbeta and 13 Jbeta primers were used. Some clones are missing from TCRdb's copy, which holds only in-frame ones; the method was immunoSEQ multiplex PCR. This table has 150,000 to 200,000 clones, more than 65% appearing once. This receptor was obtained from a woman between 25 and 40 years old in good health and CMV-seronegative. Material for sequencing was PBMCs. The V gene is TRBV6-1, the J gene TRBJ1-2; D unclear. DNA of the CDR3: TGTGCCAGCAGTGGGGCGGGCTTCCGGGGCTACACCTTC. Its translation is CASSGAGFRGYTF.